One and the same sample provided the 30 T cell receptor beta chains below, sequenced in a study of blood T cell repertoires in COVID-19. The data were produced by immunoSEQ multiplex PCR, yet TCRdb's version contains in-frame clones alone and is incomplete. The profile shows approximately 90,000 clones, roughly 80% of them singletons. Sequences were obtained from peripheral blood. All receptors derive from a man in his fifties or sixties with acute or convalescent COVID-19.

The chain recombines TRBV5-4 with TRBJ2-5; 12 nucleotides agree with TRBD2. Looked up from germline, CDR1 is SGHNT and CDR2 is YYREEE (reference sequence). The ends lost 3 bases at V and 3 bases at J; junction bases unmatched: 3. CDR3 length: 15 residues. The CDR3 loop reads CASSSTSGRKETQYF. CDR3 sequence (DNA): TGTGCCAGCAGCTCGACTAGCGGGAGAAAAGAGACCCAGTACTTC. Complete variable domain (other parts from reference TRBV5-4 and TRBJ2-5): ETGVTQSPTHLIKTRGQQVTLRCSSQSGHNTVSWYQQALGQGPQFIFQYYREEENGRGNFPPRFSGLQFPNYSSELNVNALELDDSALYLCASSSTSGRKETQYFGPGTRLLVL.

This chain connects TRBV4-1 to TRBJ1-3, with a weak D call TRBD1 (5 bases). V dropped 4 bases and J dropped 2 bases, with 12 bases sitting between them. Germline lookup yields CDR1 MGHRA and CDR2 YSYEKL. The CDR3 spans 15 residues. In nucleotides, the CDR3 is TGCGCCAGCAGCCGGCAAGGGACTCCTGGAAACACCATATATTTT. Encoded protein: CASSRQGTPGNTIYF.

This chain links TRBV3-1 (or the pseudogene TRBV3-2) with TRBJ2-4, with a tentative D call TRBD2 (7 bases). Trimming took off 5 bases at V and 8 bases at J, with 10 bases between the two ends. There are 12 residues in the CDR3. Per the germline V gene, CDR1 is LGHDT and CDR2 is YNNKEL (reference sequence). The CDR3 bases are TGTGCCAGCAGCGGGGGGGGCGACATTCAGTACTTC. Translation gives CASSGGGDIQYF.

The V and J genes are TRBV30 and TRBJ2-5; TRBD2 might be the D (5 bases). CDR1 is GTSNPN and CDR2 is SVGIG in the germline V gene (reference sequence). The V end lost 0 bases, the J end lost 2 bases, and 13 bases lay between the germline ends. CDR3 length: 15 amino acids. The CDR3 reads CAWSVKRVLQETQYF. The DNA of the CDR3 is TGTGCCTGGAGTGTAAAGAGGGTGTTGCAAGAGACCCAGTACTTC.

This clone was observed a single time. This chain joins TRBV7-2 and TRBJ1-6; possibly TRBD1 for D (5 bases). V was shortened by 3 bases and J by 1 base, with 7 bases between the two germline ends. The CDR3 runs to 15 residues. The germline CDR1 and CDR2 sequences are SGHTA and FQGNSA. CDR3 residues: CASSLEGSYNSPLHF. As DNA, the CDR3 is TGTGCCAGCAGCTTGGAGGGGTCCTATAATTCACCCCTCCACTTT.

This sequence joins TRBV7-3 and TRBJ2-7, with 9 bases identical to TRBD2. Germline CDR1 and CDR2: SGHTA and FQGTGA. CDR3 length: 16 residues. Unmatched junction bases numbered 12, after V lost 4 bases and J lost 5 bases. CDR3 sequence: CASSSRGSGSFNEQYF. CDR3 coding DNA: TGTGCCAGCAGCTCCCGGGGTAGCGGGAGTTTCAACGAGCAGTACTTC.

The J gene is TRBJ2-5, the V gene TRBV7-2; 14 nucleotides line up with TRBD2. CDR1 is SGHTA and CDR2 is FQGNSA in the germline V gene. The CDR3 extends over 17 amino acids. The V segment lost 4 bases and the J segment 5 bases; nucleotides outside the gene matches: 9. The CDR3 sequence: CASSSKTSGRARETQYF. The CDR3 nucleotides are TGTGCCAGCAGCTCAAAGACTAGCGGGAGGGCCCGGGAGACCCAGTACTTC.

The V gene is TRBV10-3, the J gene TRBJ2-3, with 9 bases aligning to TRBD2. Germline V gene data show CDR1 as ENHRY and CDR2 as SYGVKD. CDR3 length: 16 amino acids. V dropped 8 bases and J dropped 2; count of bases not matched to a gene: 11. Here the CDR3 DNA reads TGTGCCATCGCCAGCGGGGGGCCGGGCGCCACAGATACGCAGTATTTT. Translating it yields CAIASGGPGATDTQYF.

The rearrangement joins TRBV7-2 to TRBJ2-2; maybe TRBD2 (7 bases). V dropped 6 bases and J dropped 2 bases, with 13 bases sitting between them. Germline V gene sequence: CDR1 SGHTA, CDR2 FQGNSA. The CDR3 loop spans 15 amino acids. The CDR3 loop reads CASRSGTLNTGELFF. The DNA of the CDR3 is TGTGCCAGCAGAAGCGGGACACTAAACACCGGGGAGCTGTTTTTT.

This clone has only a few counts. V gene TRBV5-1 combines with J gene TRBJ2-3; possible D gene TRBD2, 5 bases. Germline CDR1 SGHRS, CDR2 YFSETQ. The CDR3 is 15 amino acids. V lost 0 bases and J lost 2, with 10 bases in between. The CDR3 DNA follows: TGCGCCAGCAGCTTGGAGACTACATTCACAGATACGCAGTATTTT. The encoded protein is CASSLETTFTDTQYF.

The chain carries TRBV2 and TRBJ1-5; tentatively, D is TRBD1 (5 bases). V was clipped by 8 bases and J by 4 bases, with 9 bases between them. The CDR3 covers 12 residues. Germline CDR1 SNHLY, CDR2 FYNNEI. The CDR3 here is CASQGTNQPQHF. The CDR3 coding sequence is TGTGCCAGCCAGGGAACTAATCAGCCCCAGCATTTT.

As to this clone: At one boundary the junction diverges from the germline segment, which might be a read error. This chain uses TRBV2 with TRBJ1-4; 7 bases match TRBD1. Germline V gene sequence: CDR1 SNHLY, CDR2 FYNNEI. The CDR3 is 8 residues long. The CDR3 reads CASRGQIF. The DNA of the CDR3 is TGTGCCAGCAGGGGACAGATTTTT.

A remark on this clone: The same CDR3 can be traced to other DNA sequences in this sample. J is TRBJ2-5 and V is TRBV5-1; maybe TRBD2 (6 bases). This CDR3 is 14 amino acids long. With 0 bases removed from V and 5 bases from J, the gap between germline ends came to 11 bases. Germline CDR1 SGHRS, CDR2 YFSETQ. CDR3 sequence: CASSLVGGQETQYF. The CDR3 DNA is TGCGCCAGCAGCTTGGTTGGAGGGCAGGAGACCCAGTACTTC.

This chain uses TRBV27 with TRBJ2-3, with 10 positions matching TRBD2. Germline trimming cut 5 bases from V and 5 bases from J; bases unmatched to any gene: 7. This CDR3 is 15 amino acids long. The germline gives CDR1 MNHEY, CDR2 SMNVEV (reference sequence). The CDR3 is CASSTQREGRDTQYF. The CDR3 nucleotides read TGTGCCAGCAGTACACAGCGGGAGGGCCGAGATACGCAGTATTTT.

In DNA, the CDR3 is TGTGCCAGCAGCCTACTTGGAGGGCCCGAGCAGTACTTC. This gives the protein CASSLLGGPEQYF. V gene TRBV14 combines with J gene TRBJ2-7, with D perhaps TRBD2 (6 bases). The V gene's germline CDR1 is SGHDN and CDR2 FVKESK. The CDR3 has 13 amino acids. V lost 4 bases and J 6 bases, leaving 13 bases between the germline ends.

This rearrangement joins TRBV5-4 to TRBJ2-2; the match to TRBD1 covers 9 bases. The CDR3 consists of 16 residues. Germline CDR1 SGHNT, CDR2 YYREEE (reference sequence). V gave up 4 bases and J gave up 3 bases; unmatched junction bases: 7. CDR3 DNA sequence: TGTGCCAGCAGCCCTTCGACAGGGGGTTACACCGGGGAGCTGTTTTTT. Amino acid sequence: CASSPSTGGYTGELFF.

This clone was seen only once. V is TRBV5-8 and J is TRBJ1-2; 10 positions agree with TRBD1. V shed 4 bases and J 7 bases; nucleotides not matched to a gene: 10. From germline, CDR1 is SGHTS and CDR2 YDEGEE. CDR3 size: 15 residues. Written as DNA, the CDR3 is TGTGCCAGCAGCCCCCGACAGGGGGCATTCGGTGGCTACACCTTC. Its translation: CASSPRQGAFGGYTF.

CDR3 DNA: TGCGCCAGCAGCCCCGCACGGAGGGGGGGAAACGAGCAGTTCTTC. It is translated as CASSPARRGGNEQFF. J is TRBJ2-1 and V is TRBV10-1, with a tentative D call TRBD2 (7 bases). Germline assignment: CDR1 WNHNN and CDR2 SYGVQD (reference sequence). The CDR3 loop spans 15 amino acids. V gave up 6 bases and J gave up 10 bases, with 22 bases separating them.

The chain combines TRBV7-2 with TRBJ2-2; no firm D call. V lost 5 bases and J lost 3, with 7 bases in between. The CDR3 is 13 residues long. The V gene's germline CDR1 is SGHTA and CDR2 FQGNSA. CDR3 residues: CASSPIHTGELFF. The CDR3 DNA follows: TGTGCCAGCAGCCCCATCCACACCGGGGAGCTGTTTTTT.

The V and J genes are TRBV25-1 and TRBJ2-5, with D tentatively TRBD2 (6 bases). Germline V gives CDR1 MGHDK, CDR2 SYGVNS. The CDR3 has 15 residues. Trimming cost V 5 bases and J 4 bases, with 17 bases left between them. CDR3 residues: CASSRQGRERETQYF. The DNA of the CDR3 is TGTGCCAGCAGTCGACAAGGGCGGGAACGAGAGACCCAGTACTTC.

This chain links TRBV5-1 with TRBJ2-7, with TRBD1 identical over 8 bases. The germline gives CDR1 SGHRS, CDR2 YFSETQ. V dropped 0 bases and J dropped 12; count of bases not matched to a gene: 11. CDR3 length equals 14 residues. The CDR3 sequence is CASSLEGTGRLRYF. The CDR3 DNA reads as TGCGCCAGCAGCTTGGAGGGGACAGGCCGGTTGAGGTACTTC.

The chain is built from TRBV6-2 or TRBV6-3 and TRBJ1-5, with D possibly TRBD1 on 5 matching bases. The CDR3 is made up of 15 amino acids. Between the trimmed V and J ends, which lost 6 bases and 6 bases, there was a span of 18 bases. Germline loops: CDR1 MNHEY, CDR2 SVGEGT. CDR3 residues: CASSYEFRESQPQHF. Here the CDR3 DNA reads TGTGCCAGCAGCTATGAGTTCAGGGAAAGTCAGCCCCAGCATTTT.

The chain recombines TRBV19 with TRBJ2-3; TRBD2 might be the D (6 bases). The CDR3 has 15 amino acids. Per germline, CDR1 LNHDA and CDR2 SQIVND (reference sequence). V lost 2 bases and J 1 base, leaving 10 bases between the germline ends. In DNA form, the CDR3 reads TGTGCCAGTAGTATACGGAGGGCAGGCACAGATACGCAGTATTTT. Its protein product is CASSIRRAGTDTQYF.

The CDR3 protein is CASSRDGAPGSYEQYF. The CDR3, as DNA: TGTGCCAGCAGTCGAGATGGGGCCCCAGGCTCCTACGAGCAGTACTTC. The gene calls are TRBV5-5 and TRBJ2-7; the D gene is possibly TRBD1 (5 bases). CDR3 length: 16 amino acids. Trimming shortened V by 5 bases and J by 0 bases, and 18 bases separated the two germline ends. Per the germline V gene, CDR1 is SGHKS and CDR2 is YYEKEE (reference sequence).

The genes are TRBV2 and TRBJ2-7; 10 bases fit TRBD1. CDR3 length equals 15 residues. From germline, CDR1 is SNHLY and CDR2 FYNNEI. V lost 3 bases to trimming and J lost 6 bases; unmatched junction nucleotides: 8. The CDR3 loop is CASSDFRQGALEQYF. CDR3 bases: TGTGCCAGCAGTGATTTTCGACAGGGGGCACTCGAGCAGTACTTC.

A few counts support this clone. This sequence joins TRBV27 and TRBJ2-3, with 9 nucleotides matching TRBD1. Germline-derived CDR1 and CDR2 are MNHEY and SMNVEV (reference sequence). With 9 bases clipped from V and 4 bases from J, the junction kept 8 bases outside the gene matches. CDR3 length: 14 amino acids. The CDR3, as DNA: TGTGCCAGTTCCCGGGACAGGGCGGCAGATACGCAGTATTTT. Protein product: CASSRDRAADTQYF.

The rearrangement joins TRBV5-1 to TRBJ2-5; 9 bases are shared with TRBD1. V shed 1 base and J 1 base; nucleotides not matched to a gene: 5. This CDR3 is 16 amino acids long. Germline CDR1 is SGHRS and CDR2 is YFSETQ. The CDR3 here is CASSLRRGQGQETQYF. In DNA, the CDR3 is TGCGCCAGCAGCTTGAGAAGGGGACAGGGCCAAGAGACCCAGTACTTC. The whole variable domain, filled in from reference TRBV5-1 and TRBJ2-5, reads KAGVTQTPRYLIKTRGQQVTLSCSPISGHRSVSWYQQTPGQGLQFLFEYFSETQRNKGNFPGRFSGRQFSNSRSEMNVSTLELGDSALYLCASSLRRGQGQETQYFGPGTRLLVL.

The gene calls are TRBV29-1 and TRBJ2-5, with 8 bases fitting TRBD1. CDR3 length: 12 amino acids. The V segment lost 8 bases and the J segment 4 bases; nucleotides outside the gene matches: 6. In germline, CDR1 is SQVTM, CDR2 ANQGSEA. The chain's CDR3 is CSFGQGGETQYF. CDR3 in DNA: TGCAGCTTCGGACAGGGCGGAGAGACCCAGTACTTC. Filled out from reference TRBV29-1 and TRBJ2-5, the complete variable domain reads SAVISQKPSRDICQRGTSLTIQCQVDSQVTMMFWYRQQPGQSLTLIATANQGSEATYESGFVIDKFPISRPNLTFSTLTVSNMSPEDSSIYLCSFGQGGETQYFGPGTRLLVL.

This clone was seen just once. The chain couples TRBV12-3 or TRBV12-4 to TRBJ2-7, with D tentatively TRBD2 (6 bases). Trimming shortened V by 3 bases and J by 6 bases, and 12 bases separated the two germline ends. The CDR3 has 13 amino acids. CDR3 DNA sequence: TGTGCCAGCAGTTTCTCGGGGGTGGGCGAGCAGTACTTC. Residues: CASSFSGVGEQYF.

In its sample, this clone was seen a few times. V gene TRBV6-1 combines with J gene TRBJ2-7, with 7 positions matching TRBD1. CDR1 and CDR2 (germline): MNHNS, SASEGT. CDR3 length: 14 amino acids. V lost 3 bases to trimming and J lost 3 bases; unmatched junction nucleotides: 5. The CDR3 DNA follows: TGTGCCAGCAGTGAGGCACAGGGGAGCTACGAGCAGTACTTC. Residues: CASSEAQGSYEQYF.